Listed here are 23 T cell receptor beta chains from one sample, sequenced in a study of molecular identifiers for immune sequencing clone quantification. Using its own MiXCR run on the PCR reads, TCRdb lists one record per CDR3 protein. Among 65,000 or so distinct CDR3 sequences listed, approximately 17% were seen once. Sequenced: naive CD8+ T cells from blood, with Jurkat cell RNA spiked in. Subset defined: FACS-sorted CD8+CD4-CCR7+CD45RA+ naive T cells. All receptors derive from a human donor in good health. Some libraries in this study had Jurkat cell RNA spiked in.

With regard to this clonotype: With a much larger clone just one base away, this may be a read error. The chain combines TRBV4-1 with TRBJ1-1, with a possible D match to TRBD1 (6 bases). Germline CDR1 and CDR2: MGHRA and YSYEKL. The CDR3 totals 14 residues. The CDR3 nucleotides are TGCGCCAGCTGCCAGGCTACAGGGATACATGAAGCTTTCTTT. Translating gives CASCQATGIHEAFF.

Worth noting for this clonotype: Germline is not matched at one junction end, which may reflect a read error. The chain carries TRBV5-6 and TRBJ2-7, with D perhaps TRBD2 (6 bases). The germline gives CDR1 SGHDT, CDR2 YYEEEE. The CDR3 is 13 residues long. The CDR3 coding sequence is TGTGCCAGCAGCCCCACGATCGGGAGTAATGAGCACTTC. Translated, it gives CASSPTIGSNEHF. Drawing the rest from reference TRBV5-6 and TRBJ2-7, the complete variable domain is DAGVTQSPTHLIKTRGQQVTLRCSPKSGHDTVSWYQQALGQGPQFIFQYYEEEERQRGNFPDRFSGHQFPNYSSELNVNALLLGDSALYLCASSPTIGSNEHFGPGTRLTVT.

The chain is built from TRBV9 and TRBJ2-1, with 11 bases fitting TRBD2. This CDR3 is built from 16 residues. The V gene end was trimmed by 3 bases and the J gene end by 2 bases; junction bases not matched to a gene: 4. The germline gives CDR1 SGDLS, CDR2 YYNGEE. The chain's CDR3 is CASSGLAGGPYNEQFF. The CDR3 DNA is TGTGCCAGCAGCGGGTTAGCGGGAGGGCCCTACAATGAGCAGTTCTTC.

This clonotype has at least ten counts. The J gene is TRBJ2-7, the V gene TRBV20-1, with TRBD2 as a possible D gene (6 bases). This CDR3 is built from 13 residues. Trimming removed 3 bases from V and 0 bases from J, with 9 bases in between. CDR1 is DFQATT, CDR2 SNEGSKA, per germline (reference sequence). The CDR3 spells CSARVGGSYEQYF. CDR3 DNA: TGCAGTGCTAGGGTGGGAGGCTCCTACGAGCAGTACTTC.

This clonotype was seen repeatedly, ten times or more. This sequence joins TRBV20-1 and TRBJ2-1; 14 positions match TRBD2. With 6 bases clipped from V and 8 bases from J, the junction kept 12 bases outside the gene matches. The germline gives CDR1 DFQATT, CDR2 SNEGSKA (reference sequence). The length of the CDR3 is 16 residues. CDR3 region: CSATGLAGVGVYEQFF. DNA of the CDR3: TGCAGTGCCACGGGACTAGCGGGAGTGGGCGTATATGAGCAGTTCTTC.

Only a few counts were recorded for this clonotype. No conserved phenylalanine or tryptophan is present at the end of the CDR3, so a read error is the likely explanation. The chain carries TRBV25-1 and TRBJ1-2, with 7 bases matching TRBD1. After removal of 6 bases from V and 4 bases from J, the junction contained 5 bases not matched to a gene. This CDR3 is built from 13 residues. The germline V gene encodes CDR1 MGHDK and CDR2 SYGVNS. The CDR3 spells CASSQGVGYGYTL. CDR3 coding DNA: TGTGCCAGCAGCCAGGGGGTTGGCTATGGCTACACCCTC.

This clonotype was recorded a few times. One base away lies a much larger clone, so this may be a sequencing read error. The chain joins TRBV27 to TRBJ2-1; tentatively, D is TRBD1 or TRBD2 (5 bases each). Germline-derived CDR1 and CDR2 are MNHEY and SMNVEV (reference sequence). This CDR3 spans 14 amino acids. DNA for the CDR3: TGTGCCGGCAGTTTCGGGGCCTTCAACAATGAGCAGTTCTTC. Its translation: CAGSFGAFNNEQFF.

This clonotype was detected ten times or more. This chain joins TRBV7-8 and TRBJ1-1; D not certain. Germline CDR1 reads SGHVS; CDR2 reads FQNEAQ. This CDR3 comprises 14 residues. V lost 5 bases, J lost 1 base, and 11 bases lay in between. CDR3 DNA: TGTGCCAGCAGCCCCCTGGCGGGGAACACTGAAGCTTTCTTT. Translation: CASSPLAGNTEAFF.

This clonotype was seen repeatedly, ten times or more. V usage is TRBV28 and J usage is TRBJ1-6; D ambiguous. Germline CDR1 MDHEN, CDR2 SYDVKM. The CDR3 consists of 12 residues. V was shortened by 8 bases and J by 5 bases, with 7 bases between the two germline ends. The CDR3 loop is CASSNDNSPLHF. CDR3 bases: TGTGCCAGCTCTAACGATAATTCACCCCTCCACTTT.

This clonotype was recorded at least ten times. J is TRBJ2-5 and V is TRBV23-1; TRBD1 agrees at 9 bases. TRBV23-1 is known as an ORF, though its function is uncertain. There are 15 residues in the CDR3. Losses at the gene ends were 11 bases for V and 2 bases for J; bases not matched to a gene: 12. CDR3 nucleotides: TGCGCCGAAAGGCATTGGACAGGGGCTCAAGAGACCCAGTACTTC. This translates into CAERHWTGAQETQYF.

This clonotype was seen more than once but under ten times. The chain is built from TRBV27 and TRBJ2-5; TRBD1 might be the D (6 bases). Between the trimmed V and J ends, which lost 5 bases and 4 bases, there was a span of 14 bases. CDR3 length equals 14 residues. Looked up from germline, CDR1 is MNHEY and CDR2 is SMNVEV (reference sequence). The CDR3 sequence is CASSPQGSRETQYF. The CDR3 DNA follows: TGTGCCAGCAGTCCGCAGGGGTCTCGAGAGACCCAGTACTTC.

Note on this clonotype: A read error may be the cause here, since a much bigger clone is one base away. The chain carries TRBV7-3 and TRBJ2-1; D is perhaps TRBD2 (6 bases). Per germline, CDR1 SGHTA and CDR2 FQGTGA. The CDR3 has 12 amino acids. In nucleotides, the CDR3 is TGTGCCAGCAGCTTAGGAGGGAATGAGCAGCTCTTC. It is translated as CASSLGGNEQLF.

The V and J genes are TRBV27 and TRBJ2-1; D is unresolved. This CDR3 contains 13 residues. V lost 4 bases and J lost 9, with 13 bases in between. CDR1 is MNHEY and CDR2 is SMNVEV in the germline V gene (reference sequence). Written as DNA, the CDR3 is TGTGCCAGCAGTTCCGGCGGTCCTACTGAGCAGTTCTTC. Translation gives CASSSGGPTEQFF.

With respect to this clonotype: It may be a read error: a sequence one base away is much more abundant. The CDR3 here is CASSLSSANTGAFF. The CDR3 coding sequence is TGTGCCAGCAGTTTATCATCAGCGAACACTGGAGCTTTCTTT. V usage is TRBV27 and J usage is TRBJ1-1; D unclear. This CDR3 is 14 amino acids long. Per germline, CDR1 MNHEY and CDR2 SMNVEV (reference sequence).

This clonotype was found a few times. V usage is TRBV11-2 and J usage is TRBJ2-7; no reliable D call. The CDR3 has 13 amino acids. Germline values: CDR1 SGHAT, CDR2 FQNNGV. V lost 1 base and J lost 5, with 9 bases in between. The CDR3 DNA is TGTGCCAGCAGCTTAGCCTGGCGAGACGAGCAGTACTTC. The encoded protein is CASSLAWRDEQYF.

This clonotype was found many times. The CDR3 nucleotides are TGTGCCAGCAGTCATAGACAGGGTGGCACAGATACGCAGTATTTT. Amino acid sequence: CASSHRQGGTDTQYF. V usage is TRBV12-3 or TRBV12-4 and J usage is TRBJ2-3, with 7 bases lining up with TRBD1. The junction had 6 bases not matched to a gene; V was cut back by 5 bases and J by 1 base. This CDR3 has 15 residues.

This clonotype was observed a handful of times. A much larger clone is a single base away; this may be a read error. Written as DNA, the CDR3 is TGTGCCAGCAGCCCCCCCGGGGCTCGGCCCGGGGAGCTGTTTTTT. Amino acids: CASSPPGARPGELFF. V gene TRBV7-9 combines with J gene TRBJ2-2, with D possibly being TRBD1 or TRBD2 (5 bases each). V lost 5 bases to trimming and J lost 6 bases, with 16 bases between them. CDR1 is SEHNR and CDR2 is FQNEAQ in the germline V gene (reference sequence). The CDR3 sequence is 15 residues long.

This clonotype has at least ten counts. V is TRBV10-3 and J is TRBJ2-6, with 9 bases aligning to TRBD2. The CDR3 covers 23 residues. Unmatched junction bases numbered 19, after V lost 0 bases and J lost 1 base. Per germline, CDR1 ENHRY and CDR2 SYGVKD. CDR3 in amino acids: CAISESTVREGSMDFSGANVLTF. The CDR3 bases are TGTGCCATCAGTGAGTCGACTGTGCGGGAGGGCTCAATGGATTTTTCTGGGGCCAACGTCCTGACTTTC.

This clonotype was recorded only once. The V call is TRBV9, the J call TRBJ2-7; 7 bases are shared with TRBD2. V trimming: 3 bases; J trimming: 2 bases; junction bases outside the gene matches: 8. From germline, CDR1 is SGDLS and CDR2 YYNGEE. The CDR3 has 15 residues. CDR3 DNA: TGTGCCAGCAGCGCGGGGGTGACTAGCACCTACGAGCAGTACTTC. Residues: CASSAGVTSTYEQYF.

This clonotype has just a few counts. The chain employs TRBV6-6 and TRBJ2-7; TRBD1 might be the D (5 bases). V was trimmed by 6 bases and J by 3 bases, leaving 12 bases between them. The CDR3 has 13 amino acids. The V gene's germline CDR1 is MNHNY and CDR2 SVGAGI (reference sequence). The CDR3 is CASRHSRVYEQYF. CDR3 nucleotides: TGTGCCAGCAGACACTCCAGGGTCTACGAGCAGTACTTC.

As regards this clonotype: A read error may be the cause here, since a much bigger clone is one base away. The genes are TRBV29-1 and TRBJ2-1, with no clear D. The germline V gene has CDR1 SQVTM and CDR2 ANQGSEA. Deletions cut 0 bases from V and 9 bases from J, with 9 bases between. CDR3 length equals 12 residues. CDR3 loop: CSVEEERFEQFF. The CDR3 DNA follows: TGCAGCGTTGAAGAGGAGAGATTTGAGCAGTTCTTC.

As regards this clonotype: A much larger clone lies one base from this, so it may be a read error. V gene TRBV7-9 combines with J gene TRBJ1-2; 7 bases map to TRBD1. Germline trimming cut 8 bases from V and 3 bases from J; bases unmatched to any gene: 9. Germline V CDR1 and CDR2: SEHNR, FQNEAQ (reference sequence). The CDR3 is 14 residues long. CDR3 sequence: CASGPVGGYYGYTF. CDR3 DNA: TGTGCCAGCGGCCCGGTAGGGGGCTACTATGGCTACACCTTC.

At least ten counts were recorded for this clonotype. The chain is built from TRBV27 and TRBJ2-1; D gene ambiguous. The CDR3 runs 16 residues. V lost 5 bases, J lost 4 bases, and 18 bases lay in between. CDR1 is MNHEY, CDR2 SMNVEV, per germline (reference sequence). Here the CDR3 DNA reads TGTGCCAGCAGTGTCCCCGGGCCAATCAGTTACAATGAGCAGTTCTTC. This sequence encodes CASSVPGPISYNEQFF.